One sample yielded the 8 T cell receptor beta chains listed below, sequenced in a study of Graves' ophthalmopathy and Graves' hyperthyroidism. The authors amplified TCR beta CDR3 regions from RNA transcripts. First-round RT-PCR used HTBI primers; second-round multiplex PCR followed. TCRdb used MiXCR to reprocess the multiplex PCR reads, holding one entry per CDR3 protein. The sample yields 200,000 to 250,000 distinct CDR3 sequences, 45% seen once. The sequencing sample was made of peripheral blood. These receptor sequences come from an adult man with Graves' ophthalmopathy.

This clonotype came up a few times. This rearrangement joins TRBV7-9 to TRBJ2-2, with D possibly being TRBD1 or TRBD2 (5 bases each). Germline V CDR1 and CDR2: SEHNR, FQNEAQ (reference sequence). CDR3 length: 15 residues. The V gene lost 3 bases and the J gene lost 6 bases, with 14 bases spanning the gap. CDR3 amino acids: CASSLGEILPGELFF. The CDR3, as DNA: TGTGCCAGCAGCTTGGGGGAGATACTCCCCGGGGAGCTGTTTTTT.

The chain combines TRBV19 with TRBJ1-1; D is uncertain. V gave up 3 bases and J gave up 6 bases, with 14 bases separating them. There are 14 residues in the CDR3. Germline-derived CDR1 and CDR2 are LNHDA and SQIVND (reference sequence). CDR3 DNA sequence: TGTGCCAGTAGTATTGACCTAGAGAGGGCTGAAGCTTTCTTT. Translation: CASSIDLERAEAFF.

V gene TRBV7-2 combines with J gene TRBJ2-7; no definite D call. With 5 bases removed from V and 2 bases from J, the gap between germline ends came to 19 bases. CDR1 is SGHTA, CDR2 FQGNSA, per germline. The length of the CDR3 is 16 residues. The CDR3 loop is CASSAQGSPGPYEQYF. Here the CDR3 DNA reads TGTGCCAGCAGCGCCCAAGGTTCACCGGGTCCCTACGAGCAGTACTTC. Full variable domain (outside the CDR3, taken from reference TRBV7-2 and TRBJ2-7): GAGVSQSPSNKVTEKGKDVELRCDPISGHTALYWYRQSLGQGLEFLIYFQGNSAPDKSGLPSDRFSAERTGGSVSTLTIQRTQQEDSAVYLCASSAQGSPGPYEQYFGPGTRLTVT.

The J gene is TRBJ1-4, the V gene TRBV10-3, with no clear D. CDR1 and CDR2 from the germline V gene are ENHRY and SYGVKD. Trimming cost V 6 bases and J 5 bases, with 10 bases left between them. The CDR3 is 13 amino acids. The CDR3 DNA sequence: TGTGCCATCAGGAGGGTGGGCAATGAAAAACTGTTTTTT. It yields the protein CAIRRVGNEKLFF.

The chain links TRBV24-1 to TRBJ2-2; D uncertain. Trimming removed 3 bases from V and 4 bases from J, with 11 bases in between. The V gene's germline CDR1 is KGHDR and CDR2 SFDVKD. The CDR3 totals 15 residues. Here the CDR3 reads CATSDRQYITGELFF. In nucleotides, the CDR3 is TGTGCCACCAGTGATCGTCAGTATATCACCGGGGAGCTGTTTTTT.

Many counts were recorded for this clonotype. The chain couples TRBV15 to TRBJ2-2; no reliable D call. Germline V gene lookup returns CDR1 LNHNV and CDR2 YYDKDF (reference sequence). The CDR3 extends over 16 amino acids. V gave up 0 bases and J gave up 0 bases, with 8 bases separating them. As DNA, the CDR3 is TGTGCCACCAGCAGAGATCCCGGCACGAACACCGGGGAGCTGTTTTTT. As protein: CATSRDPGTNTGELFF.

The chain combines TRBV20-1 with TRBJ1-1; TRBD1 matches at 12 bases. Germline CDR1 reads DFQATT; CDR2 reads SNEGSKA (reference sequence). V trimming: 3 bases; J trimming: 4 bases; junction bases outside the gene matches: 9. The CDR3 is 16 residues long. CDR3 DNA: TGCAGTGCTAGTGGTCACGGGACAGGGGGCTTCACTGAAGCTTTCTTT. Its protein is CSASGHGTGGFTEAFF.

The gene calls are TRBV7-2 and TRBJ1-2; D gene unclear. Germline CDR1 reads SGHTA; CDR2 reads FQGNSA. This CDR3 is 14 amino acids long. V was clipped by 5 bases and J by 6 bases, with 16 bases between them. CDR3: CASSKDLSNHGYTF. The CDR3 nucleotides are TGTGCCAGCAGCAAGGACTTATCGAATCATGGCTACACCTTC.